Only a few counts were recorded for the clone carrying this TCR beta chain. Antigen unknown. TCRdb re-called the 5' RACE reads through MiXCR, storing one row per CDR3 protein. The repertoire holds hundreds of thousands of distinct CDR3 sequences, with 18% as singletons. The entry originates in a study of T cells after yellow fever vaccination. The CDR3 totals 12 residues. Germline values: CDR1 SGHVS, CDR2 FNYEAQ. Between the trimmed V and J ends, which lost 5 bases and 10 bases, there was a span of 12 bases. Study-wide findings and caveats: Abundant clonotypes (contaminants from the bulk population) could be present in FACS-sorted repertoires. In post-booster samples, most primary-vaccination clones reappeared (about 97% CD4, 88% CD8).

V and J are TRBV7-6 and TRBJ2-1; tentatively, D is TRBD2 (5 bases). This material consisted of PBMCs, taken before the yellow fever booster vaccination. The receptor was isolated from a young man who received the YFV17D yellow fever vaccine. The CDR3, as DNA: TGTGCCAGCAGCGGAGAGGGAGCGGAGCAGTTCTTC. Its translation is CASSGEGAEQFF.